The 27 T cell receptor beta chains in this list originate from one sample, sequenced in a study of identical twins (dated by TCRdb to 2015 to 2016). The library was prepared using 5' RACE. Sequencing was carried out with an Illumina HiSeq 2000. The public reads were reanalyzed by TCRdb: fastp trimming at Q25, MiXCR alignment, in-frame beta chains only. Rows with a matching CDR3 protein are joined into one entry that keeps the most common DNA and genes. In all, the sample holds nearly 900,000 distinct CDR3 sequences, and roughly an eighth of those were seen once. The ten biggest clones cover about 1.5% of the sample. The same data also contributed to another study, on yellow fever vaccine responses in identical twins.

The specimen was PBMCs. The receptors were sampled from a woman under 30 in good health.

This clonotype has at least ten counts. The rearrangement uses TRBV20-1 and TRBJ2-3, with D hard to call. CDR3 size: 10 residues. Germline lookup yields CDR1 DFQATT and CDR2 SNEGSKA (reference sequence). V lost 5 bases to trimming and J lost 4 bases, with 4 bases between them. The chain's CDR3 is CSALADTQYF. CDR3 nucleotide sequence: TGCAGTGCTCTTGCAGATACGCAGTATTTT.

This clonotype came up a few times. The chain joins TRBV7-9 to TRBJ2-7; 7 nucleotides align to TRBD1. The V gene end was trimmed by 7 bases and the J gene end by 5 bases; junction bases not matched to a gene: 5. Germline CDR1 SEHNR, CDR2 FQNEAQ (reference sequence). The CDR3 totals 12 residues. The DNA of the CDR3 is TGTGCCAGCATGAGCAGGGGGAACGAGCAGTACTTC. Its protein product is CASMSRGNEQYF.

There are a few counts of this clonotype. In DNA, the CDR3 is TGTGCCAGCAGCTTAGCGGGGGACACGGGTTACAAGTCGGGTCACTACAGCTCCTACAATGAGCAGTTCTTC. Its protein is CASSLAGDTGYKSGHYSSYNEQFF. The gene calls are TRBV7-4 and TRBJ2-1; D possibly corresponds to TRBD1 (6 bases). Germline V gene data show CDR1 as SGHVT and CDR2 as SQSDAQ. The CDR3 spans 24 residues. Between the trimmed V and J ends, which lost 0 bases and 0 bases, there was a span of 33 bases.

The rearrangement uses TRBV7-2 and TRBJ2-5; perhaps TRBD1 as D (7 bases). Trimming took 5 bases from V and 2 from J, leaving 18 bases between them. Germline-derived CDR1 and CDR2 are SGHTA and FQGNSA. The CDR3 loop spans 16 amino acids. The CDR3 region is CASSDPGGGPQETQYF. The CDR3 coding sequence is TGTGCCAGCAGCGACCCAGGGGGAGGCCCGCAAGAGACCCAGTACTTC.

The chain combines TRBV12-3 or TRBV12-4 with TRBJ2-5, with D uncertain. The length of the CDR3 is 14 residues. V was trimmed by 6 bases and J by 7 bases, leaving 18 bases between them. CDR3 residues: CASSFFSRVGTQYF. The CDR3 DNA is TGTGCCAGCAGCTTTTTTTCCCGAGTCGGGACCCAGTACTTC.

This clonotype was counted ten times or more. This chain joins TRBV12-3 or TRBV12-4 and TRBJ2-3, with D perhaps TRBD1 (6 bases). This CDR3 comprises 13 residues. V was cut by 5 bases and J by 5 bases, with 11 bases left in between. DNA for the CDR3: TGTGCCAGCAGTCCCAACAGGGTAGATACGCAGTATTTT. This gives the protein CASSPNRVDTQYF.

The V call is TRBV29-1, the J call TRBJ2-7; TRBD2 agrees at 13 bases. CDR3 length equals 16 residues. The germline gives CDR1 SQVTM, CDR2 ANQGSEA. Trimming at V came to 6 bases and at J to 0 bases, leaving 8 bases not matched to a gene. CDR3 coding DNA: TGCAGCGTAGACAGGGGGACTAGCGGGACCTCCTACGAGCAGTACTTC. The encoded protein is CSVDRGTSGTSYEQYF.

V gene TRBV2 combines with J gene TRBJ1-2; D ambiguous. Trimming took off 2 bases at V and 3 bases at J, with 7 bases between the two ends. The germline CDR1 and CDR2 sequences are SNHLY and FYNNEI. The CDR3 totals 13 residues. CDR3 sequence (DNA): TGTGCCAGCAGTGAATTGCCAGACTATGGCTACACCTTC. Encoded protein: CASSELPDYGYTF.

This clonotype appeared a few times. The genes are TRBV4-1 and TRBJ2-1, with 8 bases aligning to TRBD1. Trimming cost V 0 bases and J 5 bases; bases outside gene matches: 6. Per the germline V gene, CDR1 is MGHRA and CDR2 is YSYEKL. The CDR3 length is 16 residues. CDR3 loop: CASSQDAGTGNNEQFF. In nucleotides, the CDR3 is TGCGCCAGCAGCCAAGACGCCGGGACAGGCAACAATGAGCAGTTCTTC.

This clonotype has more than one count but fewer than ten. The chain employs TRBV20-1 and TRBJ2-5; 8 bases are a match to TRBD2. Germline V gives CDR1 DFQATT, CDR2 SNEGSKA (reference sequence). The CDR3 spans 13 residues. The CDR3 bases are TGCGCGGCGGTTAGCGGGGCTCAAGAGACCCAGTACTTC. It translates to CAAVSGAQETQYF.

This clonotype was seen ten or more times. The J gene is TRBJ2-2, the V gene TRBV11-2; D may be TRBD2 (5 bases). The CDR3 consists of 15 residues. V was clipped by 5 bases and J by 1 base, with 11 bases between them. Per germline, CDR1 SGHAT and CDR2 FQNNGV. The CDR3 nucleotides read TGTGCCAGCAGCCTCGGACTGGAGAACACCGGGGAGCTGTTTTTT. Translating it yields CASSLGLENTGELFF.

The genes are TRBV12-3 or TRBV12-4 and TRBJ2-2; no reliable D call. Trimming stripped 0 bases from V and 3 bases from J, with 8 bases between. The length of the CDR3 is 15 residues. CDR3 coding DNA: TGTGCCAGCAGTTTAGCGGCTGCCCACACCGGGGAGCTGTTTTTT. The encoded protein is CASSLAAAHTGELFF.

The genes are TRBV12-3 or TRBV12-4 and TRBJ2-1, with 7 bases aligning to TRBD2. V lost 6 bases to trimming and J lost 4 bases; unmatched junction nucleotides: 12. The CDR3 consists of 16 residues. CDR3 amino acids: CASSPPVLATYNEQFF. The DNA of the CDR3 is TGTGCCAGCAGCCCCCCAGTACTAGCGACATACAATGAGCAGTTCTTC.

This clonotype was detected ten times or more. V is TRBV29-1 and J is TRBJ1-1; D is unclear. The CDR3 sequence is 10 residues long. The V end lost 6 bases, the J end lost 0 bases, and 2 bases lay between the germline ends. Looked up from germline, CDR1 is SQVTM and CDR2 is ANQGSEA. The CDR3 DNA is TGCAGCGTGATGAACACTGAAGCTTTCTTT. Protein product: CSVMNTEAFF.

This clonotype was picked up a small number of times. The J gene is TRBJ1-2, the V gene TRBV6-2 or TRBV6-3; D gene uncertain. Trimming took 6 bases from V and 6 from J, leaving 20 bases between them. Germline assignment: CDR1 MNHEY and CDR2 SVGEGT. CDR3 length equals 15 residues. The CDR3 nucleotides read TGTGCCAGCAGACCCCCCGCGGGCCTTCCAAATGGCTACACCTTC. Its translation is CASRPPAGLPNGYTF.

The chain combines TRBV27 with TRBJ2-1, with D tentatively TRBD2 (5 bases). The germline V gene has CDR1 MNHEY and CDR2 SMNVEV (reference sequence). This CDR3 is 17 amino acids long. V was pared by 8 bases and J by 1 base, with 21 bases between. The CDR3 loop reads CASHNRPGKTSYNEQFF. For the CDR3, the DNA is TGTGCCAGCCACAACCGTCCGGGGAAGACATCCTACAATGAGCAGTTCTTC.

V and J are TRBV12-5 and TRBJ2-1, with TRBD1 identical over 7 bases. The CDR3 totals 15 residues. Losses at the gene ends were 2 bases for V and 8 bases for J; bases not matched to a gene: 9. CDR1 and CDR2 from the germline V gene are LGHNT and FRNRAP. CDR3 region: CASGLNRGVLDEQFF. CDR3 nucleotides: TGTGCTAGTGGTTTGAACAGGGGTGTTTTGGATGAGCAGTTCTTC.

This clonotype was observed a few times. CDR3 sequence: CASSPDLGHEQFF. The CDR3 DNA is TGTGCCAGCAGCCCTGACCTTGGACACGAGCAGTTCTTC. The chain is built from TRBV7-2 and TRBJ2-1; D is possibly TRBD1 (5 bases). The V gene lost 5 bases and the J gene lost 10 bases, with 15 bases spanning the gap. CDR1 is SGHTA, CDR2 FQGNSA, per germline. There are 13 residues in the CDR3.

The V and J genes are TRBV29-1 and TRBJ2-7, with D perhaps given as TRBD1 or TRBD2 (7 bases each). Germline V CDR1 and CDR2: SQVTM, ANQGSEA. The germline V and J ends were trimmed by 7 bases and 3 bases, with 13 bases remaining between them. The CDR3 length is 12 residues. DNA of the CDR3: TGCAGCGGGGCAGGGGGGGACTACGAGCAGTACTTC. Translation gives CSGAGGDYEQYF.

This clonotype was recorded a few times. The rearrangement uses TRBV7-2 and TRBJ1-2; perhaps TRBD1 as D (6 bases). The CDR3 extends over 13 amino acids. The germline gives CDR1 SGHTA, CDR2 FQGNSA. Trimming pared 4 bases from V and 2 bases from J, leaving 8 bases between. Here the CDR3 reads CASSWGANYGYTF. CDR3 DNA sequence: TGTGCCAGCAGCTGGGGGGCCAACTATGGCTACACCTTC.

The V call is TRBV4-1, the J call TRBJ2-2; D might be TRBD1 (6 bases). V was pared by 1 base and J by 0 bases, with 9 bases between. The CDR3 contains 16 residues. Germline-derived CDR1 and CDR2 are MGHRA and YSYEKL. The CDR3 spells CASSQGKGANTGELFF. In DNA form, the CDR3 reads TGCGCCAGCAGCCAAGGAAAGGGGGCGAACACCGGGGAGCTGTTTTTT.

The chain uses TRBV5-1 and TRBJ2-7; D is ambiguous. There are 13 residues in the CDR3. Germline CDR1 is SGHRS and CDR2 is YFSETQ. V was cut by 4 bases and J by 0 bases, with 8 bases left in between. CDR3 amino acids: CASSVRHSYEQYF. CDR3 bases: TGCGCCAGCAGCGTGCGCCACTCCTACGAGCAGTACTTC. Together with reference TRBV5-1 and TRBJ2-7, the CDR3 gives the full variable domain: KAGVTQTPRYLIKTRGQQVTLSCSPISGHRSVSWYQQTPGQGLQFLFEYFSETQRNKGNFPGRFSGRQFSNSRSEMNVSTLELGDSALYLCASSVRHSYEQYFGPGTRLTVT.

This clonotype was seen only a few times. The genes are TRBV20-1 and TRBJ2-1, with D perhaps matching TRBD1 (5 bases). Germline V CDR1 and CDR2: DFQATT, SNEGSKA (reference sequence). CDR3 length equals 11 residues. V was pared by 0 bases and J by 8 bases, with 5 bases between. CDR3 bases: TGCAGTGCTAGAGACAGGGATGAGCAGTTCTTC. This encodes CSARDRDEQFF.

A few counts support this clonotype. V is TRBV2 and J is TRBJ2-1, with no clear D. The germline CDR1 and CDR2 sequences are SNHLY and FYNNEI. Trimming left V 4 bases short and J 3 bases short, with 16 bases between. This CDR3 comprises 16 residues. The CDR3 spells CASSVSDTGHYNEQFF. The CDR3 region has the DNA TGTGCCAGCAGTGTCAGCGACACGGGTCACTACAATGAGCAGTTCTTC.

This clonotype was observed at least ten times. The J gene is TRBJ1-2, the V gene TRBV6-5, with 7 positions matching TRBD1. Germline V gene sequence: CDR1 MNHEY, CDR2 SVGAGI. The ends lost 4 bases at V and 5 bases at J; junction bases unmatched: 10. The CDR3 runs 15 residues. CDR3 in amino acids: CASSSPGQRIYGYTF. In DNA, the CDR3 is TGTGCCAGCAGTTCACCGGGACAGAGAATTTATGGCTACACCTTC.

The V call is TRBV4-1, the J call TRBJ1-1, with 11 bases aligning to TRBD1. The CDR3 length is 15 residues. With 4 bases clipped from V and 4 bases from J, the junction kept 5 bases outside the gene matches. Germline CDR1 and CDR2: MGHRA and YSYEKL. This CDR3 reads CASSLGQGAATEAFF. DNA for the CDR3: TGCGCCAGCAGCCTAGGACAGGGGGCGGCCACTGAAGCTTTCTTT.

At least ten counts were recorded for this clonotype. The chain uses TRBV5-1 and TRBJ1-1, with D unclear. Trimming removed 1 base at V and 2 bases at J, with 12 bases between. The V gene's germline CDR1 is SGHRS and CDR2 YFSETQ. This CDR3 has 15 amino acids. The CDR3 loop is CASSLFEFENTEAFF. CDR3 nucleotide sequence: TGCGCCAGCAGCTTGTTTGAGTTCGAAAACACTGAAGCTTTCTTT.